The rows below give T cell receptor beta chains drawn from one sample of a study of CD8+CD57+ T cells in acquired aplastic anemia. TCRdb fed the reads into MiXCR, producing one record per CDR3 protein. Of some 150,000 distinct CDR3 sequences listed, around 48% are singletons. The sequencing sample was made of sorted CD4+, CD8+, or CD8+CD57+ T cells (not recorded which) from PBMCs. The receptors were gathered from a human donor with aplastic anemia. CDR3s include the opening cysteine and the closing phenylalanine or tryptophan. A D gene is named only where the DNA matches it firmly. Expanded clones get a size class; other rows say once, few or many, or leave the size out.

V: TRBV20-1; D: -; J: TRBJ1-1; size: -; DNA: TGCAGTACTAGAGAAGGGGGGGACACTGAAGCTTTCTTT; CDR3: CSTREGGDTEAFF
V: TRBV12-3/TRBV12-4; D: -; J: TRBJ2-7; size: many; DNA: TGTGCCAGCAGTTTGGACAAACCCTACGAGCAGTACTTC; CDR3: CASSLDKPYEQYF
V: TRBV12-3/TRBV12-4; D: TRBD1; J: TRBJ1-2; size: -; DNA: TGTGTCAGCAGCCGACAGGGGATCCCTAAGAGCTACACCTTC; CDR3: CVSSRQGIPKSYTF
V: TRBV20-1; D: -; J: TRBJ2-7; size: few; DNA: TGCAGTGTTAGGGTTAAAGGGGAGCTCTACGAGCAGTACTTC; CDR3: CSVRVKGELYEQYF
V: TRBV10-3; D: TRBD1; J: TRBJ2-7; size: -; DNA: TGTGCCATCTCTTCGACAGGGCCTAACCCCTACGAGCAGTACTTC; CDR3: CAISSTGPNPYEQYF
V: TRBV3-1; D: -; J: TRBJ1-6; size: few; DNA: TGTGCCAGCGCAAACGGAGGGGCCCAGAATTCACCCCTCCACTTT; CDR3: CASANGGAQNSPLHF
V: TRBV11-2; D: -; J: TRBJ1-3; size: many; DNA: TGTGCCAGCAGCTTAGACTCGGGAGGCTCTGGAAACACCATATATTTT; CDR3: CASSLDSGGSGNTIYF
V: TRBV12-3/TRBV12-4; D: TRBD1; J: TRBJ1-5; size: many; DNA: TGTGCCAGCAGTTTAGGACAGGGAAATCAGCCCCAGCATTTT; CDR3: CASSLGQGNQPQHF
V: TRBV7-8; D: -; J: TRBJ1-6; size: -; DNA: TGTGCCAGCGGCCCAGCTTATAATTCACCCCTCCACTTT; CDR3: CASGPAYNSPLHF
V: TRBV10-3; D: -; J: TRBJ2-1; size: few; DNA: TGTGCCATCAGTGATCCCGGGAACTCCTACAATGAGCAGTTCTTC; CDR3: CAISDPGNSYNEQFF
V: TRBV7-3; D: -; J: TRBJ1-5; size: many; DNA: TGTGCCAGCAGCCAGGGGAATGGTCAGCCCCAGCATTTT; CDR3: CASSQGNGQPQHF
V: TRBV7-8; D: -; J: TRBJ1-5; size: few; DNA: TGTGCCAGCAGCGACACCGGTGGCGGCGGAGCCTATCAGCCCCAGCATTTT; CDR3: CASSDTGGGGAYQPQHF
V: TRBV2; D: TRBD2; J: TRBJ2-3; size: -; DNA: TGTGCCAGCAAACAGACTAGCGGGAGTCGAACAGATACGCAGTATTTT; CDR3: CASKQTSGSRTDTQYF
V: TRBV15; D: -; J: TRBJ2-1; size: -; DNA: TGTGCCACCAGCAGCACCCGAGGCAGGGGAAACAATGAGCAGTTCTTC; CDR3: CATSSTRGRGNNEQFF
V: TRBV18; D: TRBD1; J: TRBJ1-2; size: few; DNA: TGTGCCAGCTCACCAGACAGGGCTAACTATGGCTACACCTTC; CDR3: CASSPDRANYGYTF
V: TRBV10-3; D: TRBD1; J: TRBJ1-2; size: -; DNA: TGTGCCACCACGGGACAGGAGTTTTACTATGGCTACACCTTC; CDR3: CATTGQEFYYGYTF
V: TRBV5-5; D: -; J: TRBJ2-5; size: -; DNA: TGTGCCAGCAGCTGGGACATTTCTTGGGAGACCCAGTACTTC; CDR3: CASSWDISWETQYF
V: TRBV4-1; D: TRBD1; J: TRBJ1-5; size: few; DNA: TGCGCCAGCAGCCACCCTGGACAGGGGTTGTTAAGCAATCAGCCCCAGCATTTT; CDR3: CASSHPGQGLLSNQPQHF
V: TRBV12-3/TRBV12-4; D: -; J: TRBJ2-5; size: many; DNA: TGTGCCAGCAGTTTCCAATCCACAGCCGGGACCCAGTACTTC; CDR3: CASSFQSTAGTQYF
V: TRBV20-1; D: TRBD2; J: TRBJ2-5; size: once; DNA: TGCAGTGCTAATGGGCGGGGGGCCCTAGGAGAGACCCGGTACTTC; CDR3: CSANGRGALGETRYF
V: TRBV15; D: -; J: TRBJ2-3; size: many; DNA: TGTGCCACCAGCCCAAGAGGAGTAGATACGCAGTATTTT; CDR3: CATSPRGVDTQYF
V: TRBV2; D: TRBD1; J: TRBJ1-4; size: -; DNA: TGTGCCAGCAGCCGAGGGACAGGGGGCGTTGAAAAACTGTTTTTT; CDR3: CASSRGTGGVEKLFF
V: TRBV29-1; D: -; J: TRBJ2-7; size: -; DNA: TGCAGCGTTGGAACGGACAGCGGCTACGAGCAGTACTTC; CDR3: CSVGTDSGYEQYF
V: TRBV7-1; D: -; J: TRBJ1-3; size: -; DNA: TGTGCCAGCAGCTCCGTTGCCAGCAGCGCCCGCGACACCATATATTTT; CDR3: CASSSVASSARDTIYF
V: TRBV7-6; D: -; J: TRBJ1-6; size: many; DNA: TGTGCCAGCAGCTTAGGAGAGAATTCACCCCTCCACTTT; CDR3: CASSLGENSPLHF
V: TRBV6-5; D: -; J: TRBJ2-1; size: -; DNA: TGTGCCAGCAGTTACTTCGGCGGGGATGAGCAGTCCTTC; CDR3: CASSYFGGDEQSF
V: TRBV29-1; D: -; J: TRBJ1-2; size: -; DNA: TGCAGCGTTGATCCTCCTATTGGGGCTTCCCACTATGGCTACACCTTC; CDR3: CSVDPPIGASHYGYTF
V: TRBV12-3/TRBV12-4; D: TRBD2; J: TRBJ2-1; size: -; DNA: TGTGCCAGCAGTTTGCGGAGGGCGGGAGGGGGTGAGCAGTTCTTC; CDR3: CASSLRRAGGGEQFF
V: TRBV24-1; D: TRBD1; J: TRBJ2-3; size: -; DNA: TGTGCCACCAGTGATTTGGGGACAGGCACAGATACGCAGTATTTT; CDR3: CATSDLGTGTDTQYF
V: TRBV20-1; D: TRBD2; J: TRBJ2-7; size: -; DNA: TGCAGTCCCTCCTCGAAGCGGGGGGGCATATACGAGCAGTACTTC; CDR3: CSPSSKRGGIYEQYF
V: TRBV20-1; D: TRBD1; J: TRBJ1-4; size: many; DNA: TGCAGTGCTAGAGATTGGGGAGGACAGGGAGGCGAAAAACTGTTTTTT; CDR3: CSARDWGGQGGEKLFF
V: TRBV5-6; D: TRBD1; J: TRBJ1-2; size: many; DNA: TGTGCCAGCAGCCGACAGGGGACGAGGGGCTACACCTTC; CDR3: CASSRQGTRGYTF
V: TRBV6-1; D: -; J: TRBJ2-7; size: -; DNA: TGTGCCAGCACCTTAACTCTCCAAGCAGCAAGCGAGCAGTACTTC; CDR3: CASTLTLQAASEQYF
V: TRBV12-3/TRBV12-4; D: -; J: TRBJ2-6; size: -; DNA: TGTGCCAGCAGTTTCGAGGGGGGTGGGCCCAACGTCCTGACTTTC; CDR3: CASSFEGGGPNVLTF
V: TRBV10-3; D: TRBD2; J: TRBJ2-5; size: -; DNA: TGTGCCATCAGTGATGCTAGCGGGGCCAATCTGAGAGAGACCCAGTACTTC; CDR3: CAISDASGANLRETQYF
V: TRBV9; D: -; J: TRBJ1-1; size: -; DNA: TGTGCCAGCAGCGTAGCTGAGGGCTTGGGTGAAGCTTTCTTT; CDR3: CASSVAEGLGEAFF
V: TRBV6-1; D: -; J: TRBJ1-2; size: many; DNA: TGTGCCAGCAGTCAACACACAGGCCCGCTCCTATATGGCTACACCTTC; CDR3: CASSQHTGPLLYGYTF
V: TRBV10-3; D: TRBD1; J: TRBJ1-1; size: -; DNA: TGTGCCAGCAGACCTCCAACAGGGGCCAGCACTGAAGCTTTCTTT; CDR3: CASRPPTGASTEAFF
V: TRBV25-1; D: -; J: TRBJ2-7; size: -; DNA: TGTGCCAGCAGTTTCGGGTTCTACGAGCAGTACTTC; CDR3: CASSFGFYEQYF
V: TRBV10-3; D: -; J: TRBJ2-2; size: few; DNA: TGTGCCATCAGTGATGGGGGCGTTACCGGGGAGCTGTTTTTT; CDR3: CAISDGGVTGELFF
V: TRBV10-1; D: -; J: TRBJ1-1; size: many; DNA: TGCGCCAGCGCCTCAGGGGATACTGAAGCTTTCTTT; CDR3: CASASGDTEAFF
V: TRBV6-1; D: TRBD1; J: TRBJ2-1; size: -; DNA: TGTGCCAGCACCCTACAGGGGAATGAGCAGTTCTTC; CDR3: CASTLQGNEQFF
V: TRBV7-9; D: TRBD2; J: TRBJ2-3; size: many; DNA: TGTGCCAGCAGCGAACTAGCGGGGGCGGTTACGCAGTATTTT; CDR3: CASSELAGAVTQYF
V: TRBV5-4; D: TRBD1; J: TRBJ2-5; size: many; DNA: TGTGCCAGCAGCCCCAGACAGGGCGTCCAAGAGACCCAGTACTTC; CDR3: CASSPRQGVQETQYF
V: TRBV19; D: -; J: TRBJ1-2; size: -; DNA: TGTGCCAGTAGTTGGGGAGACTATGGCTACACCTTC; CDR3: CASSWGDYGYTF
V: TRBV20-1; D: -; J: TRBJ2-5; size: -; DNA: TGCAGTGCTAGAGCCGGCTACCAAGAGACCCAGTACTTC; CDR3: CSARAGYQETQYF
V: TRBV24-1; D: -; J: TRBJ1-6; size: -; DNA: TGTGCCACCAGTGATTTGCGAGGGTTTAATTCACCCCTCCACTTT; CDR3: CATSDLRGFNSPLHF
V: TRBV7-8; D: -; J: TRBJ1-1; size: many; DNA: TGTGCCAGCAGCTTAGGATCCAGGACTGAAGCTTTCTTT; CDR3: CASSLGSRTEAFF
V: TRBV27; D: -; J: TRBJ2-3; size: -; DNA: TGTGCCAGCAGATACGGTTATCCCACAGATACGCAGTATTTT; CDR3: CASRYGYPTDTQYF